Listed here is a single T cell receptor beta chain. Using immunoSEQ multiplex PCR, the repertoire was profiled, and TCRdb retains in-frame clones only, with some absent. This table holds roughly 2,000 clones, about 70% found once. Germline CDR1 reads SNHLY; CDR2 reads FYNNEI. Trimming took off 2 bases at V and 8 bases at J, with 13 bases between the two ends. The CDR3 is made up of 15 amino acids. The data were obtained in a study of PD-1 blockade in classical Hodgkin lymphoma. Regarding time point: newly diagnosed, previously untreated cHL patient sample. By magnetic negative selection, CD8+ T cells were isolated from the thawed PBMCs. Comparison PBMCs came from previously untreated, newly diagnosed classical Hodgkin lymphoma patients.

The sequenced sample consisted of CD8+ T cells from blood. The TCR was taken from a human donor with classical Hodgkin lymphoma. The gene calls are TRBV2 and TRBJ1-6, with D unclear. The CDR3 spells CASSENSPLDSPLHF. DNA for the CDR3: TGTGCCAGCAGTGAAAACTCGCCTCTAGATTCACCCCTCCACTTT.